The 20 T cell receptor beta chains below come from one sample, sequenced in a study of blood T cell repertoires in COVID-19. Profiling relied on immunoSEQ multiplex PCR, and the TCRdb table lists in-frame clones only, not all of them. The table lists 100,000 to 120,000 clones, approximately 81% of them singletons. Sequencing was carried out using peripheral blood. These receptors all stem from a human donor in a cohort sampled during active COVID-19.

The chain's CDR3 is CASSFTGVSSPLHF. CDR3 nucleotide sequence: TGCGCCAGCAGCTTTACAGGGGTGAGTTCACCCCTCCACTTT. The chain joins TRBV5-1 to TRBJ1-6, with TRBD1 matching 7 bases. The V gene's germline CDR1 is SGHRS and CDR2 YFSETQ. V lost 2 bases, J lost 9 bases, and 5 bases stayed unmatched. The CDR3 totals 14 residues.

The J gene is TRBJ1-5, the V gene TRBV29-1; 7 positions match TRBD1. This CDR3 region has 15 residues. Germline V gives CDR1 SQVTM, CDR2 ANQGSEA. DNA of the CDR3: TGCAGGAAAAACCCAGGGGGGCTAATAAATCAGCCCCAGCATTTT. This gives the protein CRKNPGGLINQPQHF.

The genes are TRBV6-2 or TRBV6-3 and TRBJ2-1; the match to TRBD2 covers 9 bases. CDR3 size: 16 residues. In germline, CDR1 is MNHEY, CDR2 SVGEGT. The V and J ends lost 2 bases and 7 bases, in that order; junction bases with no gene match: 9. DNA of the CDR3: TGTGCCAGCAGTTACCGGGCGGGGGGGCCGGAGAATGAGCAGTTCTTC. It encodes CASSYRAGGPENEQFF.

J is TRBJ1-1 and V is TRBV2; D perhaps matches TRBD1 (5 bases). V lost 1 base and J lost 4, with 10 bases in between. CDR3 size: 14 residues. CDR1 and CDR2 (germline): SNHLY, FYNNEI. This CDR3 reads CASSEGRGFTEAFF. In DNA form, the CDR3 reads TGTGCCAGCAGTGAAGGGCGGGGCTTCACTGAAGCTTTCTTT.

This clone has a single count. The rearrangement links TRBV28 to TRBJ2-1, with TRBD2 identical over 7 bases. Germline loops: CDR1 MDHEN, CDR2 SYDVKM. Germline trimming cut 3 bases from V and 0 bases from J; bases unmatched to any gene: 8. The CDR3 length is 17 residues. Here the CDR3 reads CASSFPNRLASYNEQFF. The CDR3 nucleotides read TGTGCCAGCAGTTTCCCAAATCGACTAGCCTCCTACAATGAGCAGTTCTTC.

The rearrangement uses TRBV3-1 (or the pseudogene TRBV3-2) and TRBJ2-3; 7 bases line up with TRBD1. The CDR3 is 17 residues long. CDR1 LGHDT and CDR2 YNNKEL come from the germline V gene (reference sequence). V lost 4 bases, J lost 0 bases, and 10 bases stayed unmatched. The CDR3 DNA reads TGTGCCAGCAGCCGCCTACCGGGACAGACTAGCACAGATACGCAGTATTTT. Its translation is CASSRLPGQTSTDTQYF.

The chain joins TRBV5-4 to TRBJ2-1; D is perhaps TRBD2 (7 bases). CDR3 length: 15 amino acids. The germline V gene has CDR1 SGHNT and CDR2 YYREEE (reference sequence). The germline V and J ends were trimmed by 6 bases and 9 bases, with 22 bases remaining between them. The CDR3 region has the DNA TGTGCCAGCACCGTGGGAGGGGGGGCACGTGGTGAGCAGTTCTTC. This gives the protein CASTVGGGARGEQFF.

This chain links TRBV6-1 with TRBJ1-2, with D possibly being TRBD1 (5 bases). CDR3 length: 14 amino acids. Germline V lookup: CDR1 MNHNS, CDR2 SASEGT. Trimming left V 2 bases short and J 8 bases short, with 15 bases between. The CDR3 nucleotides are TGTGCCAGCAGTGAAACGGGTCAGGGTCGGGGCTACACCTTC. It translates to CASSETGQGRGYTF.

V usage is TRBV10-3 and J usage is TRBJ1-5; a possible D gene is TRBD1 (5 bases). The CDR3 runs to 15 residues. The V gene's germline CDR1 is ENHRY and CDR2 SYGVKD. V gave up 4 bases and J gave up 0 bases, with 10 bases separating them. DNA of the CDR3: TGTGCCATCAGTGGCGGGGGGAATAGCAATCAGCCCCAGCATTTT. Amino acids: CAISGGGNSNQPQHF.

The V call is TRBV29-1, the J call TRBJ1-2, with D possibly matching TRBD1 (5 bases). This CDR3 spans 12 amino acids. Germline assignment: CDR1 SQVTM and CDR2 ANQGSEA. The CDR3 reads CAGERGKSGYTF. In DNA form, the CDR3 reads TGCGCGGGGGAACGGGGAAAGTCTGGCTACACCTTC.

The count of this clone is one. V usage is TRBV5-1 and J usage is TRBJ1-4, with D perhaps TRBD1 (6 bases). The CDR3 is made up of 12 amino acids. V shed 3 bases and J shed 8 bases, with 8 bases lying between them. Germline lookup yields CDR1 SGHRS and CDR2 YFSETQ. CDR3 sequence (DNA): TGCGCCAGCAGCTCCGACAGGGAAAAACTGTTTTTT. Translated, it gives CASSSDREKLFF. Using reference TRBV5-1 and TRBJ1-4 for the parts outside the CDR3, the full variable domain is KAGVTQTPRYLIKTRGQQVTLSCSPISGHRSVSWYQQTPGQGLQFLFEYFSETQRNKGNFPGRFSGRQFSNSRSEMNVSTLELGDSALYLCASSSDREKLFFGSGTQLSVL.

This rearrangement joins TRBV7-3 to TRBJ2-3, with 7 bases that match TRBD2. The CDR3 sequence is 15 residues long. The junction had 3 bases not matched to a gene; V was cut back by 3 bases and J by 0 bases. The germline V gene encodes CDR1 SGHTA and CDR2 FQGTGA. The CDR3 protein is CASSFGLESTDTQYF. The CDR3 DNA reads as TGTGCCAGCAGCTTCGGACTAGAAAGCACAGATACGCAGTATTTT.

The chain recombines TRBV6-6 with TRBJ1-5, with D unresolved. Germline assignment: CDR1 MNHNY and CDR2 SVGAGI (reference sequence). V was trimmed by 6 bases and J by 3 bases, leaving 6 bases between them. The CDR3 length is 12 residues. In nucleotides, the CDR3 is TGTGCCAGCAGACAGCTCAATCAGCCCCAGCATTTT. Translating gives CASRQLNQPQHF.

This chain uses TRBV6-2 or TRBV6-3 with TRBJ1-1; the D gene is possibly TRBD1 (6 bases). The CDR3 spans 13 residues. CDR1 and CDR2 (germline): MNHEY, SVGEGT. The V and J ends lost 3 bases and 4 bases respectively, with 9 bases between them. CDR3 region: CASSYTGLTEAFF. The CDR3 nucleotides read TGTGCCAGCAGTTATACAGGGCTCACTGAAGCTTTCTTT.

The chain is built from TRBV2 and TRBJ2-7; perhaps TRBD2 as D (6 bases). V shed 6 bases and J shed 0 bases, with 12 bases lying between them. This CDR3 is 14 amino acids long. The germline V gene has CDR1 SNHLY and CDR2 FYNNEI. The CDR3 bases are TGTGCCAGCAGGGGCGGGGTAAACTCCTACGAGCAGTACTTC. Translation: CASRGGVNSYEQYF.

This clone is a singleton in its sample. The rearrangement joins TRBV14 to TRBJ2-6, with D unresolved. Germline CDR1 reads SGHDN; CDR2 reads FVKESK. The CDR3 has 14 residues. V gave up 3 bases and J gave up 0 bases, with 3 bases separating them. The CDR3 here is CASSQASGANVLTF. DNA of the CDR3: TGTGCCAGCAGCCAGGCCTCTGGGGCCAACGTCCTGACTTTC.

V gene TRBV5-4 combines with J gene TRBJ2-7, with 8 bases identical to TRBD1. The germline gives CDR1 SGHNT, CDR2 YYREEE (reference sequence). The CDR3 covers 12 residues. Unmatched junction bases numbered 4, after V lost 4 bases and J lost 7 bases. For the CDR3, the DNA is TGTGCCAGCAGCCCGGACAGGGTGGAGCAGTACTTC. Its translation: CASSPDRVEQYF.

The V gene is TRBV3-1 (or the pseudogene TRBV3-2), the J gene TRBJ2-2, with D possibly matching TRBD2 (6 bases). The CDR3 covers 15 residues. Trimming pared 0 bases from V and 4 bases from J, leaving 9 bases between. In germline, CDR1 is LGHDT, CDR2 YNNKEL (reference sequence). CDR3 protein: CASSQDARGTGELFF. For the CDR3, the DNA is TGTGCCAGCAGCCAAGATGCGCGGGGCACCGGGGAGCTGTTTTTT.

The table lists this clone with a few counts. V usage is TRBV7-9 and J usage is TRBJ2-3, with 8 bases aligning to TRBD2. Germline CDR1 is SEHNR and CDR2 is FQNEAQ (reference sequence). The junction had 7 bases not matched to a gene; V was cut back by 8 bases and J by 0 bases. The CDR3 consists of 15 residues. The CDR3 nucleotides are TGTGCCAGCCGATCACTAGCGGATAGCACAGATACGCAGTATTTT. The encoded protein is CASRSLADSTDTQYF.

In regard to this clone: The junction departs from the called germline gene at one end, perhaps through a read error. The same CDR3 also results from other DNA sequences found in this sample. V is TRBV28 and J is TRBJ1-5; 9 bases agree with TRBD1. Per the germline V gene, CDR1 is MDHEN and CDR2 is SYDVKM. The CDR3 loop spans 12 amino acids. This CDR3 reads CASRSDRGPQHF. The CDR3 coding sequence is TGCGCCAGCAGATCGGACAGGGGGCCCCAGCATTTT.